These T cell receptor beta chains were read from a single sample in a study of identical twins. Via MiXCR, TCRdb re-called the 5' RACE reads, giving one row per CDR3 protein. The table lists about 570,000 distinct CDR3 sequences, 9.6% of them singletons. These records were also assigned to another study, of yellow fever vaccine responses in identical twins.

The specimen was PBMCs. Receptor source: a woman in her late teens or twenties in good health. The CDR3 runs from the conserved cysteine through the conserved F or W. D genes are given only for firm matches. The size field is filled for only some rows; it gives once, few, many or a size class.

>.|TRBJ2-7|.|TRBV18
TGTGCCAGCTCACGGGACATAGCCTACGAGCAGTACTTC
CASSRDIAYEQYF
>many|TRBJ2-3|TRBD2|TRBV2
TGTGCCAGCAGCTGGACTAGCGGGAGGACACCCTCACGGACAGATACGCAGTATTTT
CASSWTSGRTPSRTDTQYF
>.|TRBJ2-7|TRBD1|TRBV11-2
TGTGCCAGCAGCCGACAGGGGACGGGTGAGCAGTACTTC
CASSRQGTGEQYF
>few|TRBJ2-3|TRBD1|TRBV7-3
TGTGCCAGCAGCAACGACAGGGAATATACGCAGTATTTT
CASSNDREYTQYF
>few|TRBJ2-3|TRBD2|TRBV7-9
TGTGCCAGCAGCCCGACCCTAGCGGCTAAGAAACTGGATACGCAGTATTTT
CASSPTLAAKKLDTQYF
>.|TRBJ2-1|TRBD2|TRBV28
TGTGCCAGCAGTCTAGCGGGAGTTTTTCCCCCGGAGCAGTTCTTC
CASSLAGVFPPEQFF
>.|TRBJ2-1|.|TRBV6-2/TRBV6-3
TGTGCCAGCAGTTATTCAGACGGATACAATGAGCAGTTCTTC
CASSYSDGYNEQFF
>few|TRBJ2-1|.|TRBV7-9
TGTGCCAGCAGCGCACGGCACATTGATGAGCAGTTCTTC
CASSARHIDEQFF
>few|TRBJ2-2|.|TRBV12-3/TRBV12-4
TGTGCCAGCAGTCCCCAGCAGTGGACAGCTGCCGGGGAGCTGTTTTTT
CASSPQQWTAAGELFF
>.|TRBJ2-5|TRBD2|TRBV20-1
TGCAGTGCTAGAGAGATTCCTAGCGGGGTGGGGACCCAGTACTTC
CSAREIPSGVGTQYF
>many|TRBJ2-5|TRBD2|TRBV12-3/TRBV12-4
TGTGCCAGCAGGCTTGGAGCGGGAGGATCAGAGACCCAGTACTTC
CASRLGAGGSETQYF
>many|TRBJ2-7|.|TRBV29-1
TGCAGCGTTGAGCTATCCGGGAGATACGAGCAGTACTTC
CSVELSGRYEQYF
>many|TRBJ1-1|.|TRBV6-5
TGTGCCAGCACTTTGTCTGGGGCGAACACTGAAGCTTTCTTT
CASTLSGANTEAFF
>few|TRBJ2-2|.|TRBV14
TGTGCCAGCAAGAACAGGGATGGCGATGGGGCGGACCGGGAGCTGTTTTTT
CASKNRDGDGADRELFF
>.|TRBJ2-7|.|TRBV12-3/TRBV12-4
TGTGCCAGCAGTCTCAACCGAGTGGAGCAGTACTTC
CASSLNRVEQYF
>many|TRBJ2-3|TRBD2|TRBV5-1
TGCGCCAGCCAGCGGGGAAGCACAGATACGCAGTATTTT
CASQRGSTDTQYF
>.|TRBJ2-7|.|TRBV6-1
TGTGCCAGCAGCCGCGACAGGATTCAATTATACTACGAGCAGTACTTC
CASSRDRIQLYYEQYF
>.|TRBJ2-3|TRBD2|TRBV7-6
TGTGCCAGCGCCGGGTCGGGACTACTCACAGATACGCAGTATTTT
CASAGSGLLTDTQYF
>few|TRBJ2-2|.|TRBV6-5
TGTGCCAGCAGTTACTCGTTTGCGGGGAACACCGGGGAGCTGTTTTTT
CASSYSFAGNTGELFF
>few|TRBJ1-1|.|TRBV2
TGTGCCAGCAAATCTTCTCAGAAGCTAAATTTCTTT
CASKSSQKLNFF
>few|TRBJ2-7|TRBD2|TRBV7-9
TGTGCCAGCAGCATTAGCGGGGGCGAATCCTACGAGCAGTACTTC
CASSISGGESYEQYF
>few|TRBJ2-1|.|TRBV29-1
TGCAGCGTCCTTCCGGATACTTCGGGTCAAAGAGGGGAGCAGTTCTTC
CSVLPDTSGQRGEQFF
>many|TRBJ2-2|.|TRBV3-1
TGTGCCAGCAGCCAAGCAGACAGGTTGCCCGGGGAGCTGTTTTTT
CASSQADRLPGELFF
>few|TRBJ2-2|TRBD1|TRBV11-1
TGTGCCAGCGCCACAGAGGGTCCATTAAGGACAGGGGAAGGGACCGGGGAGCTGTTTTTT
CASATEGPLRTGEGTGELFF
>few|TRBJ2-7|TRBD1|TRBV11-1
TGTGCCAGCAGCTGGACAGGGTCGAACGAGCAGTACTTC
CASSWTGSNEQYF
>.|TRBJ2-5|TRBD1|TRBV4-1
TGCGCCAGCAGCCAAGAATACAAGACAGGGGGCGCCCCAGGGACCCAGTACTTC
CASSQEYKTGGAPGTQYF
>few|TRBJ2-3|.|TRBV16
TGTGCCAGCAGCCCGGGCCCAACCCCGAACCCAGATACGCAGTATTTT
CASSPGPTPNPDTQYF
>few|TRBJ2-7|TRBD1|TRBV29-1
TGCAGCGTTGCCGGAGGACAGGGTGGCCACGAGCAGTACTTC
CSVAGGQGGHEQYF
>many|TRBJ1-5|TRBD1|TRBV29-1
TGCAGCGTTTCTGGACAGGCAAATCAGCCCCAGCATTTT
CSVSGQANQPQHF
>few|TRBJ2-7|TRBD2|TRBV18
TGTGCCAGCTCACAGCCGACTAGCCATAGCTCCTACGAGCAGTACTTC
CASSQPTSHSSYEQYF
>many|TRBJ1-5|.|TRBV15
TGTGCCACCAGCGCGAGGAATCAGCCCCAGCATTTT
CATSARNQPQHF
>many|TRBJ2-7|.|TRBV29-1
TGCAGCGTTGGGTGGCGAAACGAGCAGTACTTC
CSVGWRNEQYF
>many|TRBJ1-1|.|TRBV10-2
TGCGCCAGCGCCGGATCAGTTGCTGAAGCTTTCTTT
CASAGSVAEAFF
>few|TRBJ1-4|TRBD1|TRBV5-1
TGCGCCAGCAGCGGGGACAGGGTGGGAGAAAAACTGTTTTTT
CASSGDRVGEKLFF
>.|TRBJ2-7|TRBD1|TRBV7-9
TGTGCCAGCAGCCAACAGGGGGTCTTTCCCTACGAGCAGTACTTC
CASSQQGVFPYEQYF
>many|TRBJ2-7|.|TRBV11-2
TGTGCCAGCAGGGGACTGACCCCGAGGGGTGCCTACGAGCAGTACTTC
CASRGLTPRGAYEQYF
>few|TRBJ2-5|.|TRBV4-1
TGCGCCAGCAGCAAGGGGGGAGCGGCCCAAGAGACCCAGTACTTC
CASSKGGAAQETQYF
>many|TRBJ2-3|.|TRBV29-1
TGCAGCGTTGAGGGCCCCACAGATACGCAGTATTTT
CSVEGPTDTQYF
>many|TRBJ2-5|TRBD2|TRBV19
TGTGCCAGTAGTATAGCTCCTAGCGGGGTCGAGACCCAGTACTTC
CASSIAPSGVETQYF
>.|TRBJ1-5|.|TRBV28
TGTGCCAGCAGTGGTTCGACAGCCGATAGCAATCAGCCCCAGCATTTT
CASSGSTADSNQPQHF
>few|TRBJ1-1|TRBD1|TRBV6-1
TGTGCCAGCAGGACGACAGGGGTAATCGCTGAAGCTTTCTTT
CASRTTGVIAEAFF
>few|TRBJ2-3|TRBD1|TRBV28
TGTGCCAGCAGTCCATCGCCGACAGGGAGCCCTCCTTATACGCAGTATTTT
CASSPSPTGSPPYTQYF
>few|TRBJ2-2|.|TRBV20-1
TGCAGTGCTGAAAACGCGGGGAAAAACACCGGGGAGCTGTTTTTT
CSAENAGKNTGELFF
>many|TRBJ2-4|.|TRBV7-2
TGTGCCAGCAGCTTAGTGGGGTCAGGGAACATTCAGTACTTC
CASSLVGSGNIQYF
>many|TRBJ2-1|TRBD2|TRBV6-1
TGTGCCAGTGAGGGACTAGCGGGGGGGCCGGAGTTCTTC
CASEGLAGGPEFF
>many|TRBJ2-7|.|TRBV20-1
TGCAGTGCTTTTCCGTCCCATTACGAGCAGTACTTC
CSAFPSHYEQYF